Listed here are 16 T cell receptor beta chains from one sample, sequenced in a study of siplizumab effects on memory and regulatory T cells. Assay: immunoSEQ multiplex PCR; the TCRdb copy retains only in-frame clones and omits some. The sample comprises 70,000 to 95,000 clones, just under 90% of which are singletons, and around 14% rests with the top ten. The sample consisted of CD4+ T cells sorted from blood. The receptors shown here come from a human donor in good health.

The rearrangement joins TRBV7-2 to TRBJ1-4; the D is unclear. This CDR3 comprises 14 residues. V dropped 1 base and J dropped 1 base, with 4 bases sitting between them. Germline values: CDR1 SGHTA, CDR2 FQGNSA. The CDR3 reads CASSLGRTNEKLFF. DNA for the CDR3: TGTGCCAGCAGCTTAGGGCGAACTAATGAAAAACTGTTTTTT. The full variable domain, its missing parts supplied by reference TRBV7-2 and TRBJ1-4, is GAGVSQSPSNKVTEKGKDVELRCDPISGHTALYWYRQSLGQGLEFLIYFQGNSAPDKSGLPSDRFSAERTGGSVSTLTIQRTQQEDSAVYLCASSLGRTNEKLFFGSGTQLSVL.

This chain links TRBV4-2 with TRBJ2-6; D gene ambiguous. V was pared by 4 bases and J by 0 bases, with 7 bases between. Germline V lookup: CDR1 LGHNA, CDR2 YNFKEQ. The CDR3 sequence is 15 residues long. CDR3 protein: CASSPEISGANVLTF. The CDR3, as DNA: TGTGCCAGCAGCCCCGAAATCTCTGGGGCCAACGTCCTGACTTTC.

The genes are TRBV5-8 and TRBJ1-5; TRBD1 is a possible D gene (5 bases). Trimming left V 4 bases short and J 5 bases short, with 16 bases between. CDR3 size: 15 residues. CDR1 and CDR2 (germline): SGHTS, YDEGEE. The CDR3 DNA is TGTGCCAGCAGCACCTTATGGGGGGTCCATCAGCCCCAGCATTTT. Translation gives CASSTLWGVHQPQHF.

This chain connects TRBV28 to TRBJ2-2; 12 bases map to TRBD2. From germline, CDR1 is MDHEN and CDR2 SYDVKM. CDR3 length equals 18 residues. The ends lost 7 bases at V and 0 bases at J; junction bases unmatched: 9. DNA of the CDR3: TGTGCCAGCACGCCCGGTGGACTAGCGGGACCGAACACCGGGGAGCTGTTTTTT. This gives the protein CASTPGGLAGPNTGELFF.

The genes are TRBV5-1 and TRBJ1-1; weak D call: TRBD1 (5 bases). This CDR3 spans 14 amino acids. V lost 4 bases to trimming and J lost 4 bases, with 14 bases between them. Germline CDR1 SGHRS, CDR2 YFSETQ. CDR3 amino acids: CASSTRHGTTEAFF. In nucleotides, the CDR3 is TGCGCCAGCAGCACCCGACACGGGACCACTGAAGCTTTCTTT.

This chain links TRBV19 with TRBJ2-1, with a possible D match to TRBD2 (6 bases). CDR3 size: 13 residues. The V and J ends lost 5 bases and 15 bases respectively, with 20 bases between them. Per the germline V gene, CDR1 is LNHDA and CDR2 is SQIVND (reference sequence). The chain's CDR3 is CASSFRDSTSWFF. The CDR3 nucleotides are TGTGCCAGTAGTTTCCGGGACTCGACGTCATGGTTCTTC.

This clone was recorded a few times. The V gene is TRBV10-3, the J gene TRBJ2-7; 7 nucleotides match TRBD2. V shed 0 bases, J shed 0 bases, and the junction held 5 bases outside the gene matches. Germline V CDR1 and CDR2: ENHRY, SYGVKD. The CDR3 is 16 residues long. The CDR3 DNA reads TGTGCCATCAGTGAGTCTTCAGGGACTATCTCCTACGAGCAGTACTTC. This gives the protein CAISESSGTISYEQYF.

The V call is TRBV7-3, the J call TRBJ1-2; no reliable D call. V was cut by 6 bases and J by 4 bases, with 15 bases left in between. Germline values: CDR1 SGHTA, CDR2 FQGTGA. The CDR3 loop spans 14 amino acids. The CDR3 bases are TGTGCCAGCAGGTTTAACACGGGGAGCTATGGCTACACCTTC. Residues: CASRFNTGSYGYTF.

The rearrangement joins TRBV28 to TRBJ2-7; D unclear. Trimming removed 2 bases at V and 2 bases at J, with 7 bases between. Germline V lookup: CDR1 MDHEN, CDR2 SYDVKM. The CDR3 is made up of 13 amino acids. DNA for the CDR3: TGTGCCAGCAGTTTACGGCCCCCCTACGAGCAGTACTTC. It yields the protein CASSLRPPYEQYF.

The chain links TRBV5-1 to TRBJ2-7; D is unresolved. This CDR3 is 14 amino acids long. Germline V gene lookup returns CDR1 SGHRS and CDR2 YFSETQ. The V end was cut by 2 bases, the J end by 3 bases, with 12 bases between. The CDR3 DNA sequence: TGCGCCAGCAGCTTAGCCCAACCGTTCTACGAGCAGTACTTC. It encodes CASSLAQPFYEQYF.

The J gene is TRBJ2-1, the V gene TRBV5-4, with D perhaps matching TRBD1 (6 bases). CDR3 length: 14 amino acids. The V gene's germline CDR1 is SGHNT and CDR2 YYREEE (reference sequence). V lost 4 bases and J 2 bases, leaving 10 bases between the germline ends. The DNA for the CDR3 is TGTGCCAGCAGCCAACAGGGAGCCTACAATGAGCAGTTCTTC. Translating it yields CASSQQGAYNEQFF.

This chain joins TRBV4-2 and TRBJ2-1; 10 bases agree with TRBD2. J gave up 4 bases and V 0 bases, and 3 bases lay outside the gene matches. The CDR3 has 16 amino acids. Germline V gene data show CDR1 as LGHNA and CDR2 as YNFKEQ. CDR3 in DNA: TGTGCCAGCAGCCAAGATAGAGCGGGAGGGTACAATGAGCAGTTCTTC. The encoded protein is CASSQDRAGGYNEQFF.

The chain combines TRBV5-1 with TRBJ2-7, with 7 bases that match TRBD1. V gave up 4 bases and J gave up 2 bases; unmatched junction bases: 12. CDR1 and CDR2 (germline): SGHRS, YFSETQ. This CDR3 comprises 16 residues. The CDR3 region is CASSLGAGGKPYEQYF. Written as DNA, the CDR3 is TGCGCCAGCAGCCTAGGGGCAGGGGGTAAACCCTACGAGCAGTACTTC.

This rearrangement joins TRBV11-1 to TRBJ2-3, with 8 bases lining up with TRBD2. Trimming at V came to 6 bases and at J to 3 bases, leaving 8 bases not matched to a gene. Germline V gene data show CDR1 as SGHAT and CDR2 as FQDESV (reference sequence). CDR3 length equals 15 residues. The CDR3 coding sequence is TGTGCCAGCAGTCCTTGGCGGGGGGAGACAGATACGCAGTATTTT. It specifies CASSPWRGETDTQYF.

CDR3 coding DNA: TGTGCCAGTAGCCCTGACAGGGGGCCCTATGGCTACACCTTC. It encodes CASSPDRGPYGYTF. The chain recombines TRBV19 with TRBJ1-2; 10 bases map to TRBD1. The germline V gene has CDR1 LNHDA and CDR2 SQIVND (reference sequence). The V and J ends lost 6 bases and 4 bases, in that order; junction bases with no gene match: 5. This CDR3 contains 14 residues. The full variable domain, completed using reference TRBV19 and TRBJ1-2, is DGGITQSPKYLFRKEGQNVTLSCEQNLNHDAMYWYRQDPGQGLRLIYYSQIVNDFQKGDIAEGYSVSREKKESFPLTVTSAQKNPTAFYLCASSPDRGPYGYTFGSGTRLTVV.

The rearrangement joins TRBV10-3 to TRBJ2-7; 12 nucleotides match TRBD2. The V gene's germline CDR1 is ENHRY and CDR2 SYGVKD. V shed 4 bases and J 3 bases; nucleotides not matched to a gene: 1. CDR3 length: 14 amino acids. This CDR3 reads CAISGTSGNYEQYF. The CDR3 coding sequence is TGTGCCATCAGTGGGACTAGCGGGAACTACGAGCAGTACTTC.